This T cell receptor beta chain derives from a study of T-cell reconstitution after alpha-beta-depleted transplantation in children. Notes on the study in general: Several hundred graft clones that had expanded were reportedly the source of alpha-beta T cells about two months after transplant. Recipient T cells and thymic progenitors that survived were the source of the high TCRbeta diversity seen at day 60 in some patients. A year had passed since transplant, and T-cell counts and diversity by then came mostly from newly produced T cells.

Unique molecular identifiers were used in preparing the TCRbeta library. Using its own MiXCR run on the PCR reads, TCRdb lists one record per CDR3 protein. Here the sample spans about 980,000 distinct CDR3 sequences, roughly 31% being singletons. As for this clonotype: What it recognizes is unknown.

Trimming shortened V by 10 bases and J by 0 bases, and 19 bases separated the two germline ends. Looked up from germline, CDR1 is MNHNS and CDR2 is SASEGT. CDR3 size: 15 residues. The chain recombines TRBV6-1 with TRBJ2-7, with TRBD1 as a possible D gene (5 bases). Sequences were derived from PBMCs, mostly from graft donor cells, sampled 360 days after TCRalphabeta/CD19-depleted stem cell transplant. This TCR derives from a boy under two years old who had a stem cell transplant for SCID, so the T cells may come from the graft donor. The CDR3: CATSSDTTYSYEQYF. In DNA, the CDR3 is TGTGCCACTTCGTCGGACACGACGTACTCCTACGAGCAGTACTTC.